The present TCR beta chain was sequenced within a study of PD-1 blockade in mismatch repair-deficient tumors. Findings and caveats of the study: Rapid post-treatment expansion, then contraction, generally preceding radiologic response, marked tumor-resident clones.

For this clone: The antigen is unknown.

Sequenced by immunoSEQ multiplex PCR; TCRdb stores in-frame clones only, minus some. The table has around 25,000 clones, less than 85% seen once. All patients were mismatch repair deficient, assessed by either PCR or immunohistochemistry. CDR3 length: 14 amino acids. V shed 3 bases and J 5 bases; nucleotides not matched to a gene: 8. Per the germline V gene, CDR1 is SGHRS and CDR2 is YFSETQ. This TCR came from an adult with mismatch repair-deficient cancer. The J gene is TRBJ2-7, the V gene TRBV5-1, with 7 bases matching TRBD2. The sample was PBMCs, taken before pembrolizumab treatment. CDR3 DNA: TGCGCCAGCAGCTCCCTGGGAGGGGATGACGAGCAGTACTTC. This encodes CASSSLGGDDEQYF.